The following is a T cell receptor (beta chain) sequence with its context. It has no known antigen specificity. No qualities accompany the bases; no much larger clone lies one base away. The data belong to a study of cytomegalovirus exposure and HLA in healthy donors (dated by TCRdb to the late 2010s). Context from the whole study: According to an earlier analysis of a few hundred of the donors, about 170 million T cells yielded 90 million to 130 million unique TCR beta sequences and approximately 300 Gb of sequence data. Every repertoire in the discovery cohort had been generated on one and the same sequencing platform. A later analysis re-examined previously published TCR beta repertoires from roughly 720 donors and added high-resolution HLA genotyping to investigate patterns of TCR occurrence. A handful of DR-DQ haplotypes were handled as single units for association and clustering because linkage in the cohort was strong. Across 398 genotyped donors of the cohort, an average of roughly 250,000 unique TCR beta nucleotide sequences per donor were sequenced, and roughly a sixth of those sequences were non-productive. To predict cytomegalovirus infection status, the study combined high-throughput TCR immunosequencing, statistical association of individual TCRs with disease status, and machine learning. Among the roughly 400 genotyped donors, 75% to 90% belonged to the genetic ancestry cluster associated with self-reported Caucasian donors. In a later genetic analysis, genome-wide SNP genotypes for about 55% of the roughly 670 donors were used, and that subset was treated as a discovery cohort. Donor age, sex, ethnicity and CMV serostatus were compiled alongside the repertoire data. The later analysis used no new phenotypic data to find candidate immune exposures, relying instead on TCR beta sequences and their occurrence across donors. An earlier analysis of 450 to 750 of the donors used high-throughput TCR beta sequencing to judge whether each TCR beta V gene segment behaved as functional or pseudogenic. HLA typing covered class I and class II loci at four-digit resolution. In addition to the first cohort of 650 to 750 subjects, a separate validation cohort of approximately 120 different subjects was used. Roughly 300 gigabases of sequencing data and approximately 85 million unique TCR sequences were included in an early release covering roughly 700 HLA-typed donors. The T cell repertoires of 666 subjects were profiled by immunosequencing and related to cytomegalovirus serostatus. The number of typed donors differed by locus: 629-630 for A, B, C, DRB1 and DQB1; 522 for DQA1; around 610 for DPA1; and approximately 450 for DPB1. The study aimed to test whether cataloging public T cell receptors could reveal signatures of past pathogen exposure. What the study reported, not specific to this receptor: HLA typing was unavailable for some donors at each locus, so association tests used only the typed subset. In a later analysis, the rate of TCR association differed among HLA loci, with DRB1 alleles having the most associated TCRs and HLA-C alleles having the fewest. A later analysis found that HLA-associated TCR beta chains were more clonally expanded and had lower generation probabilities than equally common non-associated chains. In a later genetic analysis, a missense DCLRE1C variant was associated with V-gene and J-gene trimming of TCR beta chains, and the association was replicated in an independent cohort. A group of highly shared sequence variants was considered likely to be a technical artifact of the sequencing pipeline. A later analysis associated 15,000 or so TCR beta sequences with specific HLA alleles at a false discovery rate of 0.05. A further reported finding was that TCR beta sequences accurately predicted the HLA-A and HLA-B alleles for most subjects in the first cohort. Strong co-occurrence of HLA alleles, especially DR and DQ, made assigning TCR associations to individual alleles difficult. For the cohort, immune exposure information was limited to CMV serostatus. An earlier analysis of around 600 of the donors showed that most TCR beta V segments appeared in productive rearrangements either about 90% or about 30% of the time, which broadly matched IMGT annotations. In both the original and validation cohorts, the classifier was reported to diagnose cytomegalovirus status with high specificity and sensitivity. The study listed 164 TCR beta chains as associated with cytomegalovirus. In a later analysis, most CMV-associated TCR beta chains were found to appear HLA-restricted, with HLA associations seemingly driven largely by CMV exposure. The presence/absence analyses assumed that sequencing depth was roughly uniform across donors, and that assumption may not be true. Correlated functional status among segregating V segments might reflect linkage disequilibrium, but an unknown experimental factor could not be ruled out. Some IMGT-functional V segments, including TRBV6-2 and TRBV6-3, could not be distinguished by the 87-base-pair reads and were therefore excluded. A later genetic analysis reported fewer N-insertions in productive TCRs among donors in an Asian-associated ancestry cluster than the roughly 620-donor mean. It was suggested by the authors that the approach could potentially be generalized to other disease states and immunological phenotypes. In vitro tests confirmed that a few of the cytomegalovirus-associated TCR beta chains recognize cytomegalovirus antigens. According to a later analysis, parvovirus B19, influenza, CMV and Epstein-Barr virus appeared linked to several top co-occurrence clusters. Approximately 18 rarely observed V segments, including chromosome 9 orphons, were excluded from the earlier analysis of some 590 of the donors because counts were too low. This cohort had only TCR beta chains sequenced, and the lack of alpha or paired-chain data limited which features could be detected. While some public TCRs were present in many individuals, most TCR sequences turned up only very rarely across donors.

Via the germline V gene, CDR1 is SGHTA and CDR2 FQGTGA. Including the terminal cysteine and phenylalanine, the CDR3 comprises 13 residues. Only the CDR3 DNA is retained, 39 bases long and in frame from the first base. V is cut back by 5 bases and J by 9 bases, with 5 bases in the junction unmatched. The cohort comprised 550 to 700 healthy bone marrow donors. At the time of sampling, all cohort members were nominally healthy, though unrecorded immune exposures were likely present. The donor tested CMV seronegative, placing the donor among the 350 to 400 seronegative members of the cohort. A peripheral blood sample was collected from each donor, and TCR beta sequencing was performed on peripheral blood mononuclear cells. Genomic DNA extraction from the blood cell samples was performed with the Qiagen DNeasy Blood Extraction Kit. Receptor amplification or capture employed the immunoSEQ multiplex PCR assay. A mixture of 60 forward primers for TCR Vbeta segments and 13 reverse primers for TCR Jbeta segments was used in the multiplex PCR. The CDR3 region of rearranged TCR beta genes was amplified from genomic DNA by a multiplex PCR assay. On the Illumina HiSeq System, the amplified TCR beta libraries were sequenced as 87-base-pair reads. From the authors' description of their analysis: A later analysis tallied some 79 million unique TCR beta chains across the approximately 670 repertoires, and about 10 million of those chains were shared by two or more donors. Raw reads were error-corrected and collapsed into unique sequences with a nearest-neighbor algorithm that merged closely related sequences to remove PCR and sequencing errors. To assign V, D and J gene segments, CDR3 sequences were aligned to IMGT reference sequences. For a sequence to be retained, a match of at least six nucleotides to both a V gene segment and a J gene segment was required. A rearrangement was called productive if the CDR3 had no stop codons and remained in frame with V and J, and every other rearrangement was called non-productive. CDR3 was defined by IMGT convention, running from the second conserved V-encoded cysteine to the conserved J-encoded phenylalanine. Sequences without an unambiguous match to a single V gene segment were excluded from the earlier analysis of over 500 of the donors. An earlier analysis of fewer than 750 of the donors called V segments functional above 56.7% productive rearrangements and segregating when the between-donor standard deviation exceeded 5%. A statistical classification framework was developed to diagnose cytomegalovirus status using the catalog of TCR beta chain sequences. A later analysis assigned V and J genes by comparing TCR nucleotide sequences with IMGT/GENE-DB human TR gene sequences. In a later analysis, CDR3 sequences and most-parsimonious VDJ recombination scenarios were assigned using the TCRdist pipeline. In a later analysis, each TCR beta chain was defined by its CDR3 amino acid sequence together with its V-gene family, and reads lacking a unique V-gene family were excluded. A later analysis removed roughly 590 highly shared, low-generation-probability nucleotide sequences to deal with suspected cross-contamination and a sequencing artifact. For each public chain, a later analysis derived a clonal expansion index from normalized ranks of inferred template counts within each repertoire. A later analysis computed generation probabilities with a VDJ recombination model fitted to out-of-frame rearrangements, and checked the results against IGoR. Hypergeometric tests were used in a later analysis to score TCR-TCR, TCR-HLA and TCR-CMV co-occurrence, with a repertoire-size bias correction applied to the TCR pairs. In a later analysis, false discovery rates were estimated by permuting HLA or CMV assignments 20 times. In a later analysis, co-occurring TCRs were grouped with DBSCAN, and TCRdist sequence similarity was added when clustering was performed within HLA-allele-positive subsets. Co-occurrence clustering excluded repertoires with fewer than 30,000 or more than 120,000 public chains, plus five with anomalous nucleotide sharing. What TCRdb holds here is the immuneACCESS table cut down to in-frame rearrangements. Part of the clones is not present; checked against another copy, under half of the missing clones reflect an unresolved V gene, and the others are unexplained. V and J calls and clone size are those listed in that table; D and trimming were worked out from the DNA. For this sample the table gives hundreds of thousands of clones, of which more than 65% were detected only once. 0.6% to 0.65% of the sample lies in the top ten.

Recombination linked TRBV7-3 to TRBJ2-1; TRBD1 agrees with 9 junctional bases. Sequencing was done on a sample of PBMCs. The sequence was collected from a man younger than 30 in good health and CMV-seronegative. The CDR3 region: CASSPDRGSEQFF. The DNA reads TGTGCCAGCAGCCCGGACAGGGGTTCTGAGCAGTTCTTC.